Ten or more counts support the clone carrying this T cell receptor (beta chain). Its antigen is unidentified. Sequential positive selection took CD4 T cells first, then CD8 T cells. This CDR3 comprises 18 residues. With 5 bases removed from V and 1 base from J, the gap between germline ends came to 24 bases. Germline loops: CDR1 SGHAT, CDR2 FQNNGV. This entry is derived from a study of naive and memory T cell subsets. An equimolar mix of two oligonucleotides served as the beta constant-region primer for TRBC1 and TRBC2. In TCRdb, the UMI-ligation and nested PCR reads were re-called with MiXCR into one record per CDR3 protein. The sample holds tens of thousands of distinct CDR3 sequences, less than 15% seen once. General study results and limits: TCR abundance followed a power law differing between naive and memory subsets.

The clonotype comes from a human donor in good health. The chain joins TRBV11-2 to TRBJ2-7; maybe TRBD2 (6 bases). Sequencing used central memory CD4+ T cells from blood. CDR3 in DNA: TGTGCCAGCAGCAATACGGGTGGAGGGGAGGCCCTGTCCTACGAGCAGTACTTC. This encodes CASSNTGGGEALSYEQYF.